The 20 T cell receptor beta chains in this list originate from one sample, sequenced in a study of shared clonotypes between healthy human individuals. Assay used: immunoSEQ multiplex PCR; TCRdb lists only in-frame clones, some missing. The profile shows about 450,000 clones, less than 80% of them singletons. Sequencing was done on a sample of PBMCs. These receptors all come from a woman aged 40 to 50 in good health. Some clones in this sample may be carry-over from other donors' samples.

The genes are TRBV7-2 and TRBJ2-7, with D possibly TRBD2 on 5 matching bases. CDR3 size: 14 residues. V was cut by 6 bases and J by 3 bases, with 15 bases left in between. The germline gives CDR1 SGHTA, CDR2 FQGNSA. CDR3 amino acids: CASRPGISNYEQYF. The CDR3 DNA reads TGTGCCAGCAGGCCGGGAATATCGAACTACGAGCAGTACTTC.

The chain couples TRBV4-3 to TRBJ2-7; D is possibly TRBD2 (6 bases). This CDR3 region has 14 residues. Per the germline V gene, CDR1 is LGHNA and CDR2 is YSLEER. Trimming took off 1 base at V and 2 bases at J, with 9 bases between the two ends. CDR3 sequence reads: CASSQGRGTYEQYF. CDR3 sequence (DNA): TGCGCCAGCAGCCAAGGGCGGGGAACCTACGAGCAGTACTTC.

The chain is built from TRBV5-1 and TRBJ2-5; D is unclear. This CDR3 spans 14 amino acids. CDR1 is SGHRS and CDR2 is YFSETQ in the germline V gene. Deletions cut 4 bases from V and 4 bases from J, with 14 bases between. In DNA, the CDR3 is TGCGCCAGCAGCATTGGTTCAGGCGGAGAGACCCAGTACTTC. Translating gives CASSIGSGGETQYF.

J is TRBJ2-1 and V is TRBV10-3, with 9 bases aligning to TRBD2. The germline V gene encodes CDR1 ENHRY and CDR2 SYGVKD. V shed 6 bases, J shed 9 bases, and the junction held 9 bases outside the gene matches. The CDR3 runs 14 residues. The CDR3 region has the DNA TGTGCCATCAGCAGGACTAGCGAGGTGGGTGAGCAGTTCTTC. It specifies CAISRTSEVGEQFF.

This clone was picked up a small number of times. Distinct nucleotide sequences in the sample also encode this CDR3. The V gene is TRBV28, the J gene TRBJ1-3, with 9 bases identical to TRBD1. The CDR3 has 16 residues. From germline, CDR1 is MDHEN and CDR2 SYDVKM. The junction had 9 bases not matched to a gene; V was cut back by 5 bases and J by 4 bases. The CDR3 loop is CASSTVGQGYGNTIYF. The CDR3 DNA follows: TGTGCCAGCAGTACCGTGGGACAGGGTTACGGAAACACCATATATTTT.

The V call is TRBV7-2, the J call TRBJ2-1; TRBD2 matches 12 bases. Looked up from germline, CDR1 is SGHTA and CDR2 is FQGNSA. The CDR3 runs 17 residues. Trimming removed 5 bases from V and 10 bases from J; junction bases left unmatched: 15. This CDR3 is CASSPRGLAGGQGEQFF. In nucleotides, the CDR3 is TGTGCCAGCAGCCCACGGGGCCTAGCGGGAGGGCAGGGGGAGCAGTTCTTC.

This rearrangement joins TRBV30 to TRBJ1-2; no firm D call. Germline V gene data show CDR1 as GTSNPN and CDR2 as SVGIG (reference sequence). The V gene lost 2 bases and the J gene lost 9 bases, with 13 bases spanning the gap. The length of the CDR3 is 12 residues. The CDR3 DNA reads TGTGCCTGGAGTTTGGACGGTTCTAGCTACACCTTC. This sequence encodes CAWSLDGSSYTF.

The chain recombines TRBV6-5 with TRBJ2-3, with TRBD1 as a possible D gene (6 bases). The germline gives CDR1 MNHEY, CDR2 SVGAGI. This CDR3 has 14 amino acids. The ends were cut back, 7 bases at V and 3 bases at J, with 14 bases in the middle. CDR3 region: CASTSGGGTDTQYF. The CDR3 bases are TGTGCCAGCACCAGTGGGGGCGGGACAGATACGCAGTATTTT.

The J gene is TRBJ1-1, the V gene TRBV28, with 11 bases fitting TRBD1. From germline, CDR1 is MDHEN and CDR2 SYDVKM. The V gene end was trimmed by 8 bases and the J gene end by 4 bases; junction bases not matched to a gene: 6. The CDR3 runs 14 residues. The CDR3 is CASGGQGARTEAFF. The CDR3 coding sequence is TGTGCCAGCGGCGGACAGGGGGCGCGCACTGAAGCTTTCTTT.

This clone was recorded a few times. This chain joins TRBV25-1 and TRBJ1-2, with TRBD1 identical over 7 bases. V was clipped by 5 bases and J by 5 bases; unmatched bases: 8. Germline CDR1 and CDR2: MGHDK and SYGVNS. The CDR3 is made up of 14 amino acids. The CDR3 DNA sequence: TGTGCCAGCAGTCCTCTCCAGGGGGGGTATGGCTACACCTTC. Its protein is CASSPLQGGYGYTF.

This clone has a single count. The chain couples TRBV4-3 to TRBJ1-4; 8 bases match TRBD1. This CDR3 contains 15 residues. Germline trimming cut 0 bases from V and 5 bases from J; bases unmatched to any gene: 2. The germline V gene encodes CDR1 LGHNA and CDR2 YSLEER. In DNA, the CDR3 is TGCGCCAGCAGCCAAGACCGGACAGGGAATGAAAAACTGTTTTTT. It codes for CASSQDRTGNEKLFF.

CDR3 DNA sequence: TGTGCCAGCAGGGCAAACGGGGTAGGCTATGGCTACACCTTC. Its protein is CASRANGVGYGYTF. The chain couples TRBV5-6 to TRBJ1-2; D is ambiguous. Germline-derived CDR1 and CDR2 are SGHDT and YYEEEE. The V end lost 5 bases, the J end lost 4 bases, and 15 bases lay between the germline ends. The CDR3 contains 14 residues.

This clone came up a few times. The chain carries TRBV28 and TRBJ2-5, with 10 positions matching TRBD1. V was pared by 2 bases and J by 2 bases, with 5 bases of the junction left unmatched. Germline V gene lookup returns CDR1 MDHEN and CDR2 SYDVKM. The length of the CDR3 is 16 residues. CDR3 nucleotide sequence: TGTGCCAGCAGTTTACTCACGGACAGGGGGCAAGAGACCCAGTACTTC. It is translated as CASSLLTDRGQETQYF.

Worth noting for this clone: Relative to the germline gene, one junction end is altered; a read error may explain this. The gene calls are TRBV7-9 and TRBJ1-2; TRBD1 is a possible D gene (6 bases). Germline V lookup: CDR1 SEHNR, CDR2 FQNEAQ (reference sequence). The CDR3 contains 17 residues. The CDR3 DNA is TGTGCCAGCAGACTACGGGGGAAACAGGGATCTAACTCTGGCTACACCTTC. It codes for CASRLRGKQGSNSGYTF.

V is TRBV30 and J is TRBJ2-1; D unclear. V was cut by 3 bases and J by 9 bases, with 15 bases left in between. The germline gives CDR1 GTSNPN, CDR2 SVGIG (reference sequence). This CDR3 contains 13 residues. The CDR3: CAWRPGLDGEQFF. The CDR3 coding sequence is TGTGCCTGGAGGCCCGGCCTTGACGGTGAGCAGTTCTTC. Using reference TRBV30 and TRBJ2-1 for the parts outside the CDR3, the full variable domain is SQTIHQWPATLVQPVGSPLSLECTVEGTSNPNLYWYRQAAGRGLQLLFYSVGIGQISSEVPQNLSASRPQDRQFILSSKKLLLSDSGFYLCAWRPGLDGEQFFGPGTRLTVL.

The chain carries TRBV6-1 and TRBJ2-3; D is possibly TRBD1 (6 bases). The germline V and J ends were trimmed by 4 bases and 2 bases, with 16 bases remaining between them. The CDR3 spans 16 residues. CDR1 and CDR2 (germline): MNHNS, SASEGT. The CDR3 nucleotides read TGTGCCAGCAGTGCGGGTCGGACAGAAGTCACAGATACGCAGTATTTT. Translated: CASSAGRTEVTDTQYF.

This chain connects TRBV5-4 to TRBJ2-1, with 7 bases fitting TRBD1. Germline V lookup: CDR1 SGHNT, CDR2 YYREEE (reference sequence). The CDR3 is 15 amino acids. V dropped 2 bases and J dropped 5; count of bases not matched to a gene: 7. CDR3 bases: TGTGCCAGCAGCTTAAAAAAGGGGGCGGACAATGAGCAGTTCTTC. It encodes CASSLKKGADNEQFF.

The chain links TRBV6-5 to TRBJ2-7, with D maybe TRBD2 (5 bases). The CDR3 covers 15 residues. The germline V gene encodes CDR1 MNHEY and CDR2 SVGAGI. Between the trimmed V and J ends, which lost 7 bases and 5 bases, there was a span of 21 bases. The CDR3 protein is CASMGGSFLQDEQYF. The CDR3 DNA sequence: TGTGCCAGCATGGGTGGGAGCTTTTTGCAGGACGAGCAGTACTTC.

This clone has ten or more counts. The V gene is TRBV6-1, the J gene TRBJ2-5; 9 nucleotides align to TRBD1. Per the germline V gene, CDR1 is MNHNS and CDR2 is SASEGT. This CDR3 comprises 13 residues. With 8 bases clipped from V and 5 bases from J, the junction kept 6 bases outside the gene matches. The CDR3 DNA is TGTGCCAGCCTCACAGGGGGCGCGGAGACCCAGTACTTC. Amino acid sequence: CASLTGGAETQYF.

This sequence joins TRBV2 and TRBJ2-1, with D possibly being TRBD1 (7 bases). Germline CDR1 SNHLY, CDR2 FYNNEI. V dropped 3 bases and J dropped 4 bases, with 19 bases sitting between them. The CDR3 has 17 residues. CDR3 sequence reads: CASSDWDSGPGYNEQFF. DNA for the CDR3: TGTGCCAGCAGTGATTGGGACAGCGGGCCAGGGTACAATGAGCAGTTCTTC.